Included here is one T cell receptor (beta chain) sequence, with context. In the source study's methods: Estimation of nucleated cell counts was performed using reference gene primer amplification. Produced via immunoSEQ multiplex PCR; TCRdb's table is partial and in-frame only. V, J and clone size derive from that table, while D and trimming were established from the DNA sequence. The data show approximately 180,000 clones, 70% to 90% seen once. With V trimmed by 6 bases and J by 8 bases, 7 bases remained unmatched. The V gene's germline CDR1 is LGHDT and CDR2 YNNKEL (reference sequence). CDR3 length: 14 amino acids. The data were taken from a study of blood T cell repertoires in COVID-19.

The clonotype comes from a man between 60 and 70 years old with active or convalescent COVID-19. The rearrangement joins TRBV3-1 (or the pseudogene TRBV3-2) to TRBJ2-2; 9 nucleotides agree with TRBD2. Sequenced: peripheral blood. This CDR3 is CASSVAGDRGELFF. The CDR3 bases are TGTGCCAGCAGTGTAGCGGGGGATCGGGGGGAGCTGTTTTTT.